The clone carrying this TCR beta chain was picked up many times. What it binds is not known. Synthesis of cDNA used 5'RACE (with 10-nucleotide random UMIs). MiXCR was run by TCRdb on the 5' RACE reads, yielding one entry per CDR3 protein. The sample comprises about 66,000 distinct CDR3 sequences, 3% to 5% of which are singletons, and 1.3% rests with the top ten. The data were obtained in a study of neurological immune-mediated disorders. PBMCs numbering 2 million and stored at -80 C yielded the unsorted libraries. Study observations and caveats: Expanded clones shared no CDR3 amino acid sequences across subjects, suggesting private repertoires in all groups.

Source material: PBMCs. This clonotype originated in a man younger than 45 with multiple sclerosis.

In DNA, the CDR3 is TGTGCCAGCAGCGTAGATCCAGGGGAAACCTACGAGCAGTACTTC. Translated: CASSVDPGETYEQYF. This chain connects TRBV9 to TRBJ2-7; the D gene is possibly TRBD1 (6 bases). The V and J ends lost 0 bases and 2 bases respectively, with 12 bases between them. This CDR3 is built from 15 residues. Germline V gives CDR1 SGDLS, CDR2 YYNGEE.